This T cell receptor beta chain stems from a study of T cell responses to AZD1222 COVID-19 vaccine. Findings and limits, study-wide: Donor demographics were predominantly white British with a female majority; clonal diversity may be underestimated.

The CDR3 length is 15 residues. After removal of 4 bases from V and 2 bases from J, the junction contained 5 bases not matched to a gene. Germline CDR1 and CDR2: MNHEY and SVGEGT. Combined were second doses at about 4 or about 12 weeks. TCRdb's copy holds only in-frame clones and misses some; the assay was immunoSEQ multiplex PCR. The table has roughly 80,000 clones, roughly 90% seen once. Points on this clone: Its target is unknown.

The V gene is TRBV6-2 or TRBV6-3, the J gene TRBJ2-7, with TRBD1 matching over 10 bases. The sequences come from peripheral blood, collected 28 days after the second AZD1222 dose. The receptor was derived from an adult who received the AZD1222 COVID-19 vaccine. The CDR3 DNA is TGTGCCAGCAGTTTGACAGGGGGCGCCCCCTACGAGCAGTACTTC. As protein: CASSLTGGAPYEQYF.